The 9 T cell receptor beta chains below all came from one sample that was sequenced in a study of cytomegalovirus exposure and HLA in healthy donors. Vbeta (60) and Jbeta (13) primers were used in the PCR. Here immunoSEQ multiplex PCR was the method, and the copy in TCRdb shows in-frame clones only, minus some. The sample shows 150,000 to 200,000 clones, roughly 12% of them seen only once. The sequenced material came from PBMCs. The receptors stem from a man aged 45 to 65 in good health and CMV-seropositive.

In its sample, this clone was seen a few times. The V and J genes are TRBV6-1 and TRBJ1-3, with D perhaps matching TRBD1 (5 bases). This CDR3 region has 15 residues. Germline V gene lookup returns CDR1 MNHNS and CDR2 SASEGT. Trimming removed 3 bases from V and 1 base from J, with 10 bases in between. The CDR3 nucleotides read TGTGCCAGCAGTGATAGGGGCAGATCTGGAAACACCATATATTTT. Its protein product is CASSDRGRSGNTIYF.

The chain combines TRBV5-1 with TRBJ1-1; 7 bases agree with TRBD1. Trimming removed 3 bases from V and 6 bases from J; junction bases left unmatched: 14. Germline V gives CDR1 SGHRS, CDR2 YFSETQ. CDR3 length: 16 residues. CDR3 region: CASSWGQPLSAAEAFF. DNA of the CDR3: TGCGCCAGCAGCTGGGGACAGCCACTCTCGGCCGCTGAAGCTTTCTTT.

The chain couples TRBV25-1 to TRBJ1-2; 7 nucleotides match TRBD1. V shed 9 bases and J 4 bases; nucleotides not matched to a gene: 5. CDR3 length equals 12 residues. CDR1 and CDR2 (germline): MGHDK, SYGVNS. The CDR3 loop reads CASRDSFYGYTF. CDR3 DNA sequence: TGTGCCAGTCGGGACAGTTTCTATGGCTACACCTTC.

The chain is built from TRBV7-9 and TRBJ1-1; the D gene is possibly TRBD1 (6 bases). V shed 3 bases and J shed 3 bases, with 17 bases lying between them. The germline V gene encodes CDR1 SEHNR and CDR2 FQNEAQ (reference sequence). The CDR3 is 16 amino acids. The CDR3 DNA is TGTGCCAGCAGCTTGGGTATAGGGGGAGCGGACACTGAAGCTTTCTTT. It specifies CASSLGIGGADTEAFF.

This clone has a handful of counts. Here the CDR3 reads CASQGQIIQPQHF. As DNA, the CDR3 is TGTGCCTCACAGGGCCAAATAATACAGCCCCAGCATTTT. The J gene is TRBJ1-5, the V gene TRBV6-1, with a possible D match to TRBD1 (6 bases). The germline gives CDR1 MNHNS, CDR2 SASEGT. Trimming removed 11 bases at V and 7 bases at J, with 18 bases between. CDR3 size: 13 residues.

The chain is built from TRBV29-1 and TRBJ1-1; D is ambiguous. Germline V lookup: CDR1 SQVTM, CDR2 ANQGSEA. The CDR3 loop spans 11 amino acids. V dropped 6 bases and J dropped 3 bases, with 8 bases sitting between them. The CDR3 DNA sequence: TGCAGCGTCGACACCTACACTGAAGCTTTCTTT. Its translation is CSVDTYTEAFF.

This clone has a handful of counts. The genes are TRBV6-6 and TRBJ1-6, with a tentative D call TRBD1 (5 bases). The length of the CDR3 is 15 residues. Trimming stripped 2 bases from V and 7 bases from J, with 12 bases between. Per germline, CDR1 MNHNY and CDR2 SVGAGI (reference sequence). In nucleotides, the CDR3 is TGTGCCAGCAGTTACGGGGCCGGGCCCAATTCACCCCTCCACTTT. Its protein is CASSYGAGPNSPLHF.

The sample holds a few counts of this clone. The rearrangement joins TRBV9 to TRBJ2-3, with 10 positions matching TRBD2. The germline V gene encodes CDR1 SGDLS and CDR2 YYNGEE. The CDR3 loop spans 22 amino acids. V lost 0 bases and J lost 2; bases outside the gene matches: 21. The CDR3 protein is CASSVDWNLAGAQTRATDTQYF. Written as DNA, the CDR3 is TGTGCCAGCAGCGTAGATTGGAATCTAGCGGGGGCCCAGACCAGGGCCACAGATACGCAGTATTTT.

A few counts support this clone. This chain connects TRBV5-1 to TRBJ2-5; 12 bases align to TRBD2. This CDR3 spans 17 amino acids. Germline CDR1 is SGHRS and CDR2 is YFSETQ. Trimming cost V 0 bases and J 1 base; bases outside gene matches: 4. CDR3 sequence reads: CASSLASSGGAQETQYF. CDR3 in DNA: TGCGCCAGCAGCTTGGCCTCTAGCGGGGGGGCCCAAGAGACCCAGTACTTC.